These 10 T cell receptor beta chains originate from one sample sequenced in a study of cytomegalovirus exposure and HLA in healthy donors (dated 2017 in TCRdb). Receptors were amplified or captured by the immunoSEQ multiplex PCR assay. For the multiplex PCR, a mixture combining 60 forward primers for TCR Vbeta segments and 13 reverse primers for TCR Jbeta segments was used. TCRdb limited this immuneACCESS table to in-frame rearrangements with V and J called. A share of clones is missing; checked studies link under half to unresolved V genes, and the rest is unexplained. In all, the sample holds 130,000 to 150,000 clones, and about three quarters of those were seen once. About 13% of the sample goes to the ten largest clones. What was sequenced was PBMCs. These receptor sequences come from a man aged 35-49 years in good health and CMV-seropositive.

The V gene is TRBV5-4, the J gene TRBJ1-1; TRBD1 agrees at 7 bases. Per germline, CDR1 SGHNT and CDR2 YYREEE (reference sequence). V trimming: 4 bases; J trimming: 1 base; junction bases outside the gene matches: 4. CDR3 length: 14 residues. The CDR3 reads CASSQRDRNTEAFF. The CDR3 coding sequence is TGTGCCAGCAGCCAAAGGGACAGGAACACTGAAGCTTTCTTT.

The chain links TRBV25-1 to TRBJ1-5; perhaps TRBD1 as D (5 bases). V was shortened by 4 bases and J by 3 bases, with 10 bases between the two germline ends. The CDR3 length is 14 residues. CDR1 is MGHDK and CDR2 is SYGVNS in the germline V gene. CDR3 protein: CASSGSGLNQPQHF. In nucleotides, the CDR3 is TGTGCCAGCAGTGGGTCAGGGCTCAATCAGCCCCAGCATTTT.

This chain links TRBV15 with TRBJ2-2; D gene uncertain. Looked up from germline, CDR1 is LNHNV and CDR2 is YYDKDF (reference sequence). V was cut by 0 bases and J by 2 bases, with 7 bases left in between. The CDR3 sequence is 15 residues long. The CDR3 region has the DNA TGTGCCACCAGCAGAGATCTCGGTAACACCGGGGAGCTGTTTTTT. Amino acid sequence: CATSRDLGNTGELFF.

The table lists this clone with a few counts. One end of the junction varies from germline; a read error may be responsible. The CDR3 is CASSSYGSGGSVF. The CDR3 nucleotides are TGTGCCAGCAGTTCCTATGGAAGCGGGGGTTCCGTCTTC. The chain has TRBV7-2 and TRBJ2-1; 8 bases line up with TRBD2. CDR1 is SGHTA and CDR2 is FQGNSA in the germline V gene. The CDR3 is 13 amino acids.

The chain is built from TRBV7-2 and TRBJ2-7; 10 positions match TRBD2. V shed 4 bases, J shed 6 bases, and the junction held 6 bases outside the gene matches. CDR3 length equals 14 residues. Germline CDR1 SGHTA, CDR2 FQGNSA. The CDR3: CASSSGLAYGEQYF. The CDR3 DNA sequence: TGTGCCAGCAGCTCGGGACTAGCGTATGGCGAGCAGTACTTC. The variable domain in full, with the rest retrieved from reference TRBV7-2 and TRBJ2-7, is GAGVSQSPSNKVTEKGKDVELRCDPISGHTALYWYRQSLGQGLEFLIYFQGNSAPDKSGLPSDRFSAERTGGSVSTLTIQRTQQEDSAVYLCASSSGLAYGEQYFGPGTRLTVT.

The rearrangement links TRBV5-4 to TRBJ2-3, with D unresolved. Trimming took 5 bases from V and 2 from J, leaving 9 bases between them. CDR1 is SGHNT and CDR2 is YYREEE in the germline V gene (reference sequence). The CDR3 covers 13 residues. CDR3 bases: TGTGCCAGCAGGGCTCCCCCCACAGATACGCAGTATTTT. Translation: CASRAPPTDTQYF.

J is TRBJ2-3 and V is TRBV28; D is ambiguous. V was clipped by 6 bases and J by 0 bases, with 10 bases between them. Germline V lookup: CDR1 MDHEN, CDR2 SYDVKM. The CDR3 has 14 amino acids. The CDR3 bases are TGTGCCAGCAGCCCTGACGGGAGCACAGATACGCAGTATTTT. The encoded protein is CASSPDGSTDTQYF.

A few counts support this clone. The chain combines TRBV6-5 with TRBJ2-2; 8 bases agree with TRBD2. The J segment lost 5 bases and the V segment lost 3 bases, leaving 5 bases of the junction unmatched. Germline CDR1 MNHEY, CDR2 SVGAGI. This CDR3 region has 15 residues. The CDR3 loop reads CASSYREGLTGELFF. In DNA form, the CDR3 reads TGTGCCAGCAGTTATCGGGAGGGCCTGACCGGGGAGCTGTTTTTT.

The V gene is TRBV28, the J gene TRBJ2-7; D might be TRBD1 (6 bases). The CDR3 length is 12 residues. The germline CDR1 and CDR2 sequences are MDHEN and SYDVKM. Trimming took off 2 bases at V and 6 bases at J, with 8 bases between the two ends. The CDR3 coding sequence is TGTGCCAGCAGTTTAGGACAGTCCGAGCAGTACTTC. Its translation: CASSLGQSEQYF.

Only one count was recorded for this clone. The rearrangement links TRBV19 to TRBJ2-7, with 7 bases matching TRBD1. The CDR3 has 15 amino acids. CDR1 and CDR2 (germline): LNHDA, SQIVND (reference sequence). V dropped 4 bases and J dropped 2; count of bases not matched to a gene: 8. CDR3 amino acids: CASSRQGDTPYEQYF. The CDR3 DNA is TGTGCCAGTAGTAGGCAGGGGGATACCCCCTACGAGCAGTACTTC.